This T cell receptor (beta chain) was profiled in a study of T cell repertoires in ileal Crohn's disease. This clone is termed medium-sized (0.01 to 0.1%). Time point indicated: neoterminal ileum biopsy at postoperative endoscopy, about 6 months after surgery. The CDR3 is made up of 16 amino acids. Trimming shortened V by 6 bases and J by 7 bases, and 24 bases separated the two germline ends. CDR1 SEHNR and CDR2 FQNEAQ come from the germline V gene (reference sequence). TCRdb keeps only in-frame clones here, not all; method: immunoSEQ multiplex PCR. The sample has approximately 19,000 clones; roughly 72% are singletons.

The sequencing sample was made of ileal tissue. The chain employs TRBV7-9 and TRBJ1-2; the D gene is possibly TRBD1 (5 bases). The origin of this receptor is an adult with Crohn's disease. The CDR3 sequence: CASRGNGGGMFGGYTF. Written as DNA, the CDR3 is TGTGCCAGCAGAGGGAATGGGGGAGGGATGTTTGGTGGCTACACCTTC.